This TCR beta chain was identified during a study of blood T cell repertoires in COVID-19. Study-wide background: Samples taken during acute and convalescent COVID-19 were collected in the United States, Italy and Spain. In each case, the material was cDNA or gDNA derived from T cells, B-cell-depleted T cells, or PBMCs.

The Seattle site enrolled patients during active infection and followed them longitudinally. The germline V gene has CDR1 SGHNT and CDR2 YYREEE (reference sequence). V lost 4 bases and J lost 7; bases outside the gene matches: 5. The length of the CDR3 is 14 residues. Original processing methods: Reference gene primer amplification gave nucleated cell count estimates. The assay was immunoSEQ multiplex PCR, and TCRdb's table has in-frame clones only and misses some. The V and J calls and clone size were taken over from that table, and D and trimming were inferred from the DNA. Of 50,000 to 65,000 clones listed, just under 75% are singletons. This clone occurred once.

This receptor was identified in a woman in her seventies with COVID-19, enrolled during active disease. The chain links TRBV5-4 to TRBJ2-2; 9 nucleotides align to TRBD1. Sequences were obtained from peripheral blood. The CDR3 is CASSEQGAGGELFF. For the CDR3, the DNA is TGTGCCAGCAGCGAACAGGGGGCGGGCGGGGAGCTGTTTTTT. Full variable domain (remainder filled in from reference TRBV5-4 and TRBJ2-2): ETGVTQSPTHLIKTRGQQVTLRCSSQSGHNTVSWYQQALGQGPQFIFQYYREEENGRGNFPPRFSGLQFPNYSSELNVNALELDDSALYLCASSEQGAGGELFFGEGSRLTVL.